Listed below are T cell receptor beta chains from one sample, sequenced in a study of T cells in Graves' hyperthyroidism and ophthalmopathy. TCRdb used MiXCR to reprocess the multiplex PCR reads, holding one entry per CDR3 protein. This table has nearly 600,000 distinct CDR3 sequences, approximately 15% appearing once. The sequenced sample was blood. Every receptor here comes from a woman between 18 and 29 years old with Graves' ophthalmopathy. The CDR3 runs from the conserved cysteine through the conserved F or W. A D gene is named only where the DNA matches it firmly. The size field is filled for only some rows; it gives once, few, many or a size class.

>TRBV27|many|TRBJ2-3|TRBD2
CASSLLRLAEGTDTQYF
TGTGCCAGCAGTTTATTAAGACTAGCGGAGGGCACAGATACGCAGTATTTT
>TRBV27|.|TRBJ2-3|.
CASGRSLSTDTQYF
TGTGCCAGCGGCCGGTCTTTGAGCACAGATACGCAGTATTTT
>TRBV27|few|TRBJ2-7|.
CASSLNPPGTVYEQYF
TGTGCCAGCAGTTTAAACCCCCCCGGGACGGTATACGAGCAGTACTTC
>TRBV25-1|many|TRBJ1-1|.
CASSAMNTEAFF
TGTGCCAGCAGTGCGATGAACACTGAAGCTTTCTTT
>TRBV7-9|many|TRBJ2-3|.
CASSLQSRTDTQYF
TGTGCCAGCAGCTTACAGTCTCGCACAGATACGCAGTATTTT
>TRBV7-2|many|TRBJ1-2|.
CASSLAGANYGYTF
TGTGCCAGCAGCTTAGCAGGGGCCAACTATGGCTACACCTTC
>TRBV19|.|TRBJ1-2|TRBD1
CASRVGQGTGYTF
TGTGCCAGTAGGGTGGGACAGGGGACTGGCTACACCTTC
>TRBV6-1|many|TRBJ2-2|TRBD1
CASSTRTGATGELFF
TGTGCCAGCAGTACAAGGACAGGAGCGACCGGGGAGCTGTTTTTT
>TRBV12-3/TRBV12-4|many|TRBJ2-3|TRBD2
CATGLAVHTQYF
TGTGCCACGGGACTAGCGGTACATACGCAGTATTTT
>TRBV7-6|.|TRBJ1-1|.
CASSLYSQGRGTVGTEAFF
TGTGCCAGCAGCCTCTATTCCCAGGGGAGGGGAACAGTAGGCACTGAAGCTTTCTTT
>TRBV4-3|few|TRBJ1-4|TRBD1
CASSQGGQDEKLFF
TGCGCCAGCAGCCAAGGGGGACAGGATGAAAAACTGTTTTTT
>TRBV28|.|TRBJ2-7|TRBD1
CASSPTGGSGESYEQYF
TGTGCCAGCAGTCCGACAGGGGGATCGGGAGAGTCCTACGAGCAGTACTTC
>TRBV2|many|TRBJ1-3|.
CASRRQEPGNTIYF
TGTGCCAGCAGAAGGCAGGAGCCTGGAAACACCATATATTTT
>TRBV20-1|many|TRBJ2-7|TRBD2
CSARDSFRSGLAIEQYF
TGCAGTGCTAGAGATAGCTTTAGGTCTGGACTAGCGATCGAGCAGTACTTC
>TRBV5-8|few|TRBJ2-1|.
CASSFHHTGRGEQFF
TGTGCCAGCAGCTTTCATCACACAGGGCGAGGTGAGCAGTTCTTC
>TRBV6-6|.|TRBJ2-5|TRBD2
CASSYSGTSGSRETQYF
TGTGCCAGCAGTTACTCCGGGACTAGCGGGAGCAGAGAGACCCAGTACTTC
>TRBV7-9|many|TRBJ2-7|TRBD2
CASSPGTSGPYEQYF
TGTGCCAGCAGCCCCGGGACTAGCGGACCCTACGAGCAGTACTTC
>TRBV20-1|many|TRBJ2-5|TRBD1
CSARPPQGRGSETQYF
TGCAGTGCTAGACCCCCACAGGGGAGAGGAAGCGAGACCCAGTACTTC
>TRBV20-1|many|TRBJ1-1|.
CSAARGMGTEAFF
TGCAGTGCTGCCCGTGGGATGGGAACTGAAGCTTTCTTT
>TRBV9|.|TRBJ2-1|.
CASSVATEFYNEQFF
TGTGCCAGCAGCGTAGCCACAGAATTCTACAATGAGCAGTTCTTC
>TRBV11-2|many|TRBJ2-7|TRBD2
CPVPGTTQNEQYF
TGTCCTGTCCCCGGGACTACCCAAAACGAGCAGTACTTC
>TRBV7-2|.|TRBJ2-7|TRBD1
CASSAPTGTVASYEQYF
TGTGCCAGCAGCGCGCCTACCGGGACAGTAGCCTCCTACGAGCAGTACTTC
>TRBV6-5|few|TRBJ1-3|.
CASSYSAPTGTLDRNTIYF
TGTGCCAGCAGTTACTCGGCCCCAACCGGGACACTGGACCGAAACACCATATATTTT
>TRBV27|many|TRBJ2-3|TRBD1
CASRQGVTDTQYF
TGTGCCAGCAGACAGGGGGTAACAGATACGCAGTATTTT
>TRBV28|many|TRBJ2-5|.
CASSLSLGLEETQYF
TGTGCCAGCAGTTTATCGTTAGGGTTGGAAGAGACCCAGTACTTC
>TRBV6-2/TRBV6-3|.|TRBJ2-1|TRBD2
CASSYGTSGYYNEQFF
TGTGCCAGCAGTTACGGGACTAGCGGGTACTACAATGAGCAGTTCTTC
>TRBV7-8|many|TRBJ1-1|.
CASSLGQAMNTEAFF
TGTGCCAGCAGCTTAGGGCAGGCGATGAACACTGAAGCTTTCTTT
>TRBV12-3/TRBV12-4|many|TRBJ2-2|.
CASTLGSGGELFF
TGTGCCAGCACCTTAGGATCCGGCGGGGAGCTGTTTTTT
>TRBV5-5|many|TRBJ2-2|.
CASSLYRPWPHTGELFF
TGTGCCAGCAGCTTGTATCGGCCTTGGCCCCACACCGGGGAGCTGTTTTTT
>TRBV12-3/TRBV12-4|many|TRBJ2-1|TRBD2
CASSLREELEGGSYNEQFF
TGTGCCAGCAGTTTGCGGGAGGAATTGGAAGGGGGCTCCTACAATGAGCAGTTCTTC
>TRBV20-1|.|TRBJ2-1|TRBD1
CSASSGQGANEQFF
TGCAGTGCTAGCTCAGGACAGGGGGCCAATGAGCAGTTCTTC
>TRBV30|.|TRBJ2-7|.
CAWSVWAGLHEQYF
TGTGCCTGGAGTGTATGGGCAGGCCTGCACGAGCAGTACTTC
>TRBV5-8|few|TRBJ1-2|.
CASSKTRGGYTF
TGTGCCAGCAGCAAAACCAGGGGCGGCTACACCTTC
>TRBV27|few|TRBJ2-6|TRBD2
CASSLVGLAGPGANVLTF
TGTGCCAGCAGTTTAGTGGGACTAGCGGGACCTGGGGCCAACGTCCTGACTTTC
>TRBV3-1|.|TRBJ2-1|.
CASSPFAGSGNEQFF
TGTGCCAGCAGCCCCTTTGCAGGGTCGGGCAATGAGCAGTTCTTC
>TRBV20-1|few|TRBJ2-1|TRBD2
CSSRTSNIFEQFF
TGCAGCTCCAGGACTAGCAATATTTTTGAGCAGTTCTTC
>TRBV30|many|TRBJ1-1|.
CAWTGIGTVYMNTEAFF
TGTGCCTGGACCGGGATCGGGACGGTATACATGAACACTGAAGCTTTCTTT
>TRBV4-3|.|TRBJ2-3|TRBD1
CASSSWSGGYTDTQYF
TGCGCCAGCAGCTCTTGGTCAGGGGGCTATACAGATACGCAGTATTTT
>TRBV20-1|.|TRBJ1-2|TRBD1
CSATGGANYGYTF
TGCAGTGCCACAGGGGGGGCTAACTATGGCTACACCTTC
>TRBV6-5|.|TRBJ2-7|.
CASSYSRGEEVYEQYF
TGTGCCAGCAGTTACTCGAGGGGAGAGGAGGTCTACGAGCAGTACTTC
>TRBV2|.|TRBJ2-7|TRBD1
CATEGQGGGPHEQYF
TGTGCCACCGAGGGACAGGGGGGAGGTCCCCACGAGCAGTACTTC
>TRBV28|many|TRBJ1-6|TRBD1
CASSSRQGPWVISPLHF
TGTGCCAGCAGTTCCCGACAGGGCCCATGGGTAATTTCACCCCTCCACTTT
>TRBV18|many|TRBJ2-1|.
CASSPAGDSYNEQFF
TGTGCCAGCTCACCCGCAGGGGACTCCTACAATGAGCAGTTCTTC
>TRBV18|few|TRBJ2-4|TRBD1
CASSPPSQGDIQYF
TGTGCCAGCTCACCACCATCACAGGGGGACATTCAGTACTTC
>TRBV5-1|many|TRBJ2-3|TRBD1
CASSSNRGDSTDTQYF
TGCGCCAGCAGCTCTAACAGGGGGGATAGCACAGATACGCAGTATTTT
>TRBV28|many|TRBJ2-1|.
CASSFYFRGGLGNEQFF
TGTGCCAGCAGTTTTTATTTTAGGGGGGGGCTTGGGAATGAGCAGTTCTTC
>TRBV20-1|.|TRBJ2-1|.
CSASWDLFLRGEQFF
TGCAGTGCCTCTTGGGACCTCTTCCTGAGGGGTGAGCAGTTCTTC
>TRBV11-2|many|TRBJ2-5|.
CASSLGVQPSKETQYF
TGTGCCAGCAGCTTAGGCGTCCAGCCTAGTAAAGAGACCCAGTACTTC
>TRBV10-3|.|TRBJ2-7|TRBD2
CAISESLLASYEQYF
TGTGCCATCAGTGAGTCGCTACTAGCGTCCTACGAGCAGTACTTC
>TRBV4-3|.|TRBJ2-5|.
CASSQEFEGPETQYF
TGCGCCAGCAGCCAAGAGTTTGAGGGTCCGGAGACCCAGTACTTC
>TRBV7-3|few|TRBJ2-1|TRBD2
CASSLKGGLAGIYNEQFF
TGTGCCAGCAGCTTAAAGGGGGGACTAGCGGGGATCTACAATGAGCAGTTCTTC
>TRBV6-1|many|TRBJ2-7|.
CASTPGSVTSYEQYF
TGTGCCAGCACGCCAGGGTCGGTAACCTCCTACGAGCAGTACTTC
>TRBV4-1|few|TRBJ1-1|TRBD1
CASGQTQGRTEAFF
TGCGCCAGCGGCCAGACACAGGGGCGGACTGAAGCTTTCTTT
>TRBV6-1|many|TRBJ1-1|.
CASSAGNRENEAFF
TGTGCCAGCAGTGCCGGGAACAGGGAGAATGAAGCTTTCTTT
>TRBV30|.|TRBJ2-3|TRBD1
CAWRGTGGPLTDTQYF
TGTGCCTGGAGAGGGACAGGGGGCCCACTCACAGATACGCAGTATTTT